This TCR beta chain originates from a study of breast tumors, draining lymph nodes, adjacent tissues. Overall study results and limits: Luminal-like breast cancer showed significantly greater tumor-nontumor repertoire similarity than basal-like breast cancer did.

Via MiXCR, TCRdb re-called the multiplex PCR reads, giving one row per CDR3 protein. Here the sample spans some 200,000 distinct CDR3 sequences, over 25% being singletons. The CDR3 length is 12 residues. V was cut by 11 bases and J by 1 base, with 9 bases left in between. The germline V gene encodes CDR1 MNHNY and CDR2 SVGAGI (reference sequence). This clonotype showed up many times. Its specificity is not known. Breast cancer patients provided tissue from their axillary draining lymph nodes. V is TRBV6-6 and J is TRBJ1-3; TRBD1 might be the D (5 bases). This TCR was sampled from a female donor with breast cancer. Some clones in this sample may be carry-over from other donors' samples. Sequencing was done on a sample of axillary lymph node tissue. The CDR3 here is CAGGGSGNTIYF. The DNA for the CDR3 is TGTGCCGGGGGAGGGTCTGGAAACACCATATATTTT.